This TCR beta chain was sequenced for a study of graft-versus-host responses after intestinal transplantation. The overall study: For around 3 years after anti-thymocyte globulin induction, all recipients took tacrolimus and steroids.

Assay used: immunoSEQ multiplex PCR; TCRdb lists only in-frame clones, some missing. The data contain 50,000 or so clones, around 90% of them seen just once; the ten biggest clones take up more than 2%. A remark on this clone: Its cognate antigen is unknown.

Findings of the study overall: Ileal or blood samples showed some GvH clones first, and such clones were also found in recipient marrow.

The CDR3 has 17 residues. CDR1 is GTSNPN, CDR2 SVGIG, per germline (reference sequence). V shed 0 bases, J shed 5 bases, and the junction held 10 bases outside the gene matches. This chain joins TRBV30 and TRBJ2-3, with TRBD2 matching 11 bases. This specimen was unstimulated CD4+ T cells sorted from spleen or lymph node cells, taken before transplant. The receptor comes from a human donor who was the organ donor for an intestinal transplant. CDR3 coding DNA: TGTGCCTGGAGTGTAAGGCGTAGCGGGAGGGGGATAGATACGCAGTATTTT. It encodes CAWSVRRSGRGIDTQYF.